The 10 T cell receptor beta chains below come from one sample, sequenced in a study of T cell responses to AZD1222 COVID-19 vaccine. TCRdb's table, derived via immunoSEQ multiplex PCR, lists solely in-frame clones and lacks some. There are about 180,000 clones in the sample; roughly nine tenths occur only once, and roughly 1.7% lies in the top ten. Sequencing was performed on peripheral blood, taken on day 0 of AZD1222 vaccination. The receptor set was obtained from an adult in good health.

The chain has TRBV7-9 and TRBJ1-3, with D perhaps TRBD1 (6 bases). V was pared by 5 bases and J by 0 bases, with 11 bases between. Germline values: CDR1 SEHNR, CDR2 FQNEAQ (reference sequence). CDR3 length: 15 amino acids. The CDR3 is CASSQGDNSGNTIYF. DNA for the CDR3: TGTGCCAGCAGCCAAGGGGACAACTCTGGAAACACCATATATTTT.

DNA of the CDR3: TGTGCCAGCAGCTTGCGCGGGCTGAACACTGAAGCTTTCTTT. It specifies CASSLRGLNTEAFF. V usage is TRBV5-6 and J usage is TRBJ1-1, with unresolved D. The CDR3 consists of 14 residues. From germline, CDR1 is SGHDT and CDR2 YYEEEE. Trimming took off 1 base at V and 0 bases at J, with 7 bases between the two ends.

CDR3 sequence: CAWSAQGAGEEKLFF. The DNA of the CDR3 is TGTGCCTGGAGCGCCCAGGGGGCAGGGGAAGAAAAACTGTTTTTT. The chain joins TRBV30 to TRBJ1-4; 8 nucleotides agree with TRBD1. The CDR3 contains 15 residues. The germline V gene encodes CDR1 GTSNPN and CDR2 SVGIG (reference sequence). The V and J ends lost 3 bases and 8 bases, in that order; junction bases with no gene match: 11.

The chain joins TRBV15 to TRBJ1-4; D may be TRBD1 (5 bases). CDR1 LNHNV and CDR2 YYDKDF come from the germline V gene (reference sequence). Trimming shortened V by 0 bases and J by 0 bases, and 23 bases separated the two germline ends. This CDR3 is 21 amino acids long. The CDR3 bases are TGTGCCACCAGCAGAGATCGAAACCGGGACGGCAAGAGGACAACTAATGAAAAACTGTTTTTT. Its protein product is CATSRDRNRDGKRTTNEKLFF.

The V call is TRBV5-8, the J call TRBJ1-5, with no clear D. CDR3 length: 14 residues. Germline V gene lookup returns CDR1 SGHTS and CDR2 YDEGEE. The ends were cut back, 3 bases at V and 0 bases at J, with 7 bases in the middle. CDR3 DNA: TGTGCCAGCAGCTGGACTGATAGCAATCAGCCCCAGCATTTT. It encodes CASSWTDSNQPQHF.

The chain has TRBV27 and TRBJ1-4; TRBD1 matches 7 bases. The junction had 5 bases not matched to a gene; V was cut back by 7 bases and J by 0 bases. The CDR3 consists of 15 residues. Per germline, CDR1 MNHEY and CDR2 SMNVEV (reference sequence). The CDR3 is CASKPQGATNEKLFF. CDR3 sequence (DNA): TGTGCCAGCAAGCCCCAGGGGGCAACTAATGAAAAACTGTTTTTT.

This clone appeared once. V and J are TRBV10-3 and TRBJ2-7; TRBD2 aligns across 8 bases. Germline CDR1 and CDR2: ENHRY and SYGVKD. V gave up 5 bases and J gave up 2 bases; unmatched junction bases: 11. The CDR3 has 16 amino acids. The CDR3 nucleotides read TGTGCCATCAGTCCACAAAAGGTAGCGGGAACCTACGAGCAGTACTTC. Encoded protein: CAISPQKVAGTYEQYF.

This sequence joins TRBV3-1 (or the pseudogene TRBV3-2) and TRBJ1-5; a possible D gene is TRBD1 (5 bases). Germline CDR1 is LGHDT and CDR2 is YNNKEL (reference sequence). There are 15 residues in the CDR3. The ends were cut back, 4 bases at V and 0 bases at J, with 10 bases in the middle. The CDR3: CASSLGGYSNQPQHF. In DNA form, the CDR3 reads TGTGCCAGCAGCCTTGGGGGGTATAGCAATCAGCCCCAGCATTTT.

The chain carries TRBV28 and TRBJ1-2; no clear D gene. The V and J ends lost 5 bases and 0 bases respectively, with 10 bases between them. The CDR3 has 14 residues. Germline V gene sequence: CDR1 MDHEN, CDR2 SYDVKM. CDR3: CASSRLLTNYGYTF. The DNA of the CDR3 is TGTGCCAGCAGTCGACTACTGACTAACTATGGCTACACCTTC.

The gene calls are TRBV10-3 and TRBJ2-1; D possibly corresponds to TRBD1 (5 bases). Germline lookup yields CDR1 ENHRY and CDR2 SYGVKD. The CDR3 contains 13 residues. The V end was cut by 5 bases, the J end by 8 bases, with 13 bases between. This chain's CDR3 is CAISRQNGHEQFF. In DNA, the CDR3 is TGTGCCATCAGTAGACAGAACGGACATGAGCAGTTCTTC.